These 19 T cell receptor beta chains were all obtained from the same sample, sequenced in a study of blood T cell repertoires in COVID-19. Data came from immunoSEQ multiplex PCR; TCRdb stores just in-frame clones and leaves some out. The sample includes approximately 200,000 clones, 87% of them seen just once. Sequences were obtained from PBMCs or T cells enriched from blood (not recorded which). All receptors come from a man aged 30 to 39 who had recovered from COVID-19.

The J gene is TRBJ1-5, the V gene TRBV30, with D perhaps TRBD1 (6 bases). Germline lookup yields CDR1 GTSNPN and CDR2 SVGIG (reference sequence). V lost 3 bases and J lost 7, with 13 bases in between. The length of the CDR3 is 13 residues. The DNA for the CDR3 is TGTGCCTGGAGGCCGACAGGCGCCCAGCCCCAGCATTTT. It translates to CAWRPTGAQPQHF.

V and J are TRBV4-2 and TRBJ2-7, with 11 nucleotides matching TRBD2. Trimming removed 3 bases from V and 3 bases from J; junction bases left unmatched: 7. Germline loops: CDR1 LGHNA, CDR2 YNFKEQ. The CDR3 is 16 amino acids. Here the CDR3 DNA reads TGTGCCAGCAGCCAGGTAGCGGGAGGGACCCTCTACGAGCAGTACTTC. The encoded protein is CASSQVAGGTLYEQYF.

This rearrangement joins TRBV4-1 to TRBJ1-3; weak D call: TRBD1 (5 bases). The CDR3 has 16 amino acids. Germline V CDR1 and CDR2: MGHRA, YSYEKL. V lost 1 base and J 5 bases, leaving 15 bases between the germline ends. The CDR3 nucleotides are TGCGCCAGCAGCCAAGGCGTGTCAGGGTTTCGAAACACCATATATTTT. Translating it yields CASSQGVSGFRNTIYF.

The chain has TRBV10-3 and TRBJ1-5; 9 bases match TRBD1. CDR1 ENHRY and CDR2 SYGVKD come from the germline V gene. CDR3 length equals 14 residues. J lost 6 bases, V lost 2 bases, and 2 bases had no gene match. CDR3 sequence: CAISEDRGIQPQHF. CDR3 nucleotides: TGTGCCATCAGTGAGGACAGGGGGATTCAGCCCCAGCATTTT.

The chain has TRBV15 and TRBJ2-7, with TRBD2 identical over 7 bases. With V trimmed by 5 bases and J by 2 bases, 15 bases remained unmatched. The CDR3 totals 17 residues. Germline values: CDR1 LNHNV, CDR2 YYDKDF (reference sequence). The CDR3 is CATSGTPSGPLPYEQYF. CDR3 DNA sequence: TGTGCCACCAGCGGCACTCCTAGCGGTCCTCTCCCCTACGAGCAGTACTTC.

CDR3 sequence reads: CASSYLGQSYPNSNQPQHF. CDR3 DNA: TGTGCCAGCAGTTACTTAGGACAGAGCTATCCGAATAGCAATCAGCCCCAGCATTTT. The chain has TRBV6-2 or TRBV6-3 and TRBJ1-5, with D tentatively TRBD1 (6 bases). Germline V gives CDR1 MNHEY, CDR2 SVGEGT. V gave up 1 base and J gave up 0 bases, with 19 bases separating them. This CDR3 region has 19 residues.

J is TRBJ1-1 and V is TRBV13; D is possibly TRBD1 (6 bases). The V end lost 5 bases, the J end lost 7 bases, and 23 bases lay between the germline ends. The CDR3 has 16 amino acids. Germline V CDR1 and CDR2: PRHDT, FYEKMQ (reference sequence). The CDR3 protein is CASSIARGRREGEAFF. DNA of the CDR3: TGTGCCAGCAGCATCGCGCGGGGGCGACGGGAGGGTGAAGCTTTCTTT.

This chain joins TRBV4-2 and TRBJ2-7; 9 positions match TRBD2. The CDR3 runs 16 residues. V trimming: 0 bases; J trimming: 3 bases; junction bases outside the gene matches: 6. Germline CDR1 reads LGHNA; CDR2 reads YNFKEQ. CDR3 protein: CASSQDGSSGGYEQYF. In DNA form, the CDR3 reads TGTGCCAGCAGCCAAGATGGTAGTAGCGGGGGCTACGAGCAGTACTTC.

This clone was counted once. The chain recombines TRBV7-9 with TRBJ1-4, with TRBD1 identical over 8 bases. V shed 5 bases and J 7 bases; nucleotides not matched to a gene: 9. The length of the CDR3 is 15 residues. Germline values: CDR1 SEHNR, CDR2 FQNEAQ (reference sequence). The CDR3 DNA reads as TGTGCCAGCAGCACCCAGACAGGGGTCGGTGAAAAACTGTTTTTT. Its protein is CASSTQTGVGEKLFF.

V is TRBV30 and J is TRBJ1-5; 7 nucleotides match TRBD1. Germline V gives CDR1 GTSNPN, CDR2 SVGIG (reference sequence). The CDR3 sequence is 17 residues long. J was trimmed by 0 bases and V by 0 bases; bases with no gene match: 8. The CDR3 nucleotides read TGTGCCTGGAGTGTAATATCAGGGGGGTTTAGCAATCAGCCCCAGCATTTT. Its translation is CAWSVISGGFSNQPQHF.

The chain carries TRBV5-1 and TRBJ2-5; possibly TRBD2 for D (5 bases). Germline V gene sequence: CDR1 SGHRS, CDR2 YFSETQ. The CDR3 length is 17 residues. The V end was cut by 2 bases, the J end by 5 bases, with 22 bases between. The CDR3 DNA is TGCGCCAGCAGCTTTGGGCCAGCTATCGGACTGGCTGAGACCCAGTACTTC. Protein sequence: CASSFGPAIGLAETQYF.

The chain links TRBV18 to TRBJ1-6; D is uncertain. The CDR3 runs 14 residues. Germline CDR1 reads KGHSH; CDR2 reads LQKENI. V lost 2 bases and J lost 6, with 8 bases in between. CDR3 loop: CASSPSAVNSPLHF. CDR3 bases: TGTGCCAGCTCACCATCCGCGGTTAATTCACCCCTCCACTTT.

A single count supports this clone. The chain has TRBV30 and TRBJ1-2, with 7 bases identical to TRBD1. Losses at the gene ends were 5 bases for V and 6 bases for J; bases not matched to a gene: 3. This CDR3 is built from 11 residues. Germline V gives CDR1 GTSNPN, CDR2 SVGIG (reference sequence). CDR3 loop: CAWLTGHGYTF. The CDR3 DNA sequence: TGTGCCTGGTTGACAGGGCATGGCTACACCTTC.

This clone has only one observation. The chain uses TRBV4-1 and TRBJ1-5, with D hard to call. CDR3 length: 14 residues. Germline V gene sequence: CDR1 MGHRA, CDR2 YSYEKL. Trimming removed 6 bases from V and 4 bases from J, with 13 bases in between. CDR3 coding DNA: TGCGCCAGCAGGCGAGTTCCTCGTAATCAGCCCCAGCATTTT. It translates to CASRRVPRNQPQHF.

The chain joins TRBV4-1 to TRBJ1-3; D ambiguous. V was pared by 1 base and J by 10 bases, with 14 bases between. The CDR3 loop spans 14 amino acids. Looked up from germline, CDR1 is MGHRA and CDR2 is YSYEKL. CDR3 bases: TGCGCCAGCAGCCAAGTTCAAGGCCCCGGGACCATATATTTT. It is translated as CASSQVQGPGTIYF.

This clone has a single count. This chain uses TRBV3-1 (or the pseudogene TRBV3-2) with TRBJ1-2; 9 bases are a match to TRBD1. This CDR3 spans 15 amino acids. Looked up from germline, CDR1 is LGHDT and CDR2 is YNNKEL (reference sequence). V shed 3 bases, J shed 5 bases, and the junction held 7 bases outside the gene matches. The CDR3 DNA reads as TGTGCCAGCAGCCACGACGGACAGGGGAAATATGGCTACACCTTC. Amino acids: CASSHDGQGKYGYTF.

The chain carries TRBV5-1 and TRBJ2-2; possible D gene TRBD1, 5 bases. V was trimmed by 4 bases and J by 6 bases, leaving 16 bases between them. The germline V gene has CDR1 SGHRS and CDR2 YFSETQ. The CDR3 sequence is 15 residues long. The CDR3 DNA follows: TGCGCCAGCAGCATCCCTTCAGGGATTCCCGGGGAGCTGTTTTTT. It specifies CASSIPSGIPGELFF.

The chain couples TRBV4-3 to TRBJ1-3; TRBD1 matches at 9 bases. The V and J ends lost 4 bases and 2 bases, in that order; junction bases with no gene match: 3. This CDR3 region has 15 residues. Germline CDR1 and CDR2: LGHNA and YSLEER. The DNA for the CDR3 is TGCGCCAGCAGCCGCGACAGGGGGGCTGGAAACACCATATATTTT. It is translated as CASSRDRGAGNTIYF.

This clone was counted once. The chain recombines TRBV6-5 with TRBJ2-7; TRBD1 matches 8 bases. Trimming removed 5 bases from V and 5 bases from J; junction bases left unmatched: 5. CDR3 length: 13 residues. Germline V lookup: CDR1 MNHEY, CDR2 SVGAGI. CDR3 nucleotide sequence: TGTGCCAGCAGTCCAGGGGGCAGAAACGAGCAGTACTTC. This codes for CASSPGGRNEQYF.